The table lists the clone carrying this TCR beta chain with many counts. Trimming shortened V by 8 bases and J by 5 bases, and 19 bases separated the two germline ends. The CDR3 runs 14 residues. From germline, CDR1 is MNHNS and CDR2 SASEGT. The sample is drawn from a study of read filtering for tumor transcriptome and immune sequencing. From approximately 430 ng of RNA, a library with molecular barcoded alpha/delta and beta/gamma adaptors was made. TCRdb passed the reads through MiXCR, listing each CDR3 protein once. The data show over 25,000 distinct CDR3 sequences, around 14% seen once. The genes are TRBV6-1 and TRBJ2-7; D tentatively reads TRBD1 or TRBD2 (5 bases each). The receptor was derived from a donor aged 40 or over with multiple myeloma. Sequenced input: a population of CD138-negative cells sorted from bone marrow. CDR3 loop: CASRSGPSSDEQYF. CDR3 sequence (DNA): TGTGCCAGCCGCTCAGGGCCTAGCTCGGACGAGCAGTACTTC.